This T cell receptor beta chain appears in the sequencing data of a study of T cells expressing NK-cell markers. Study-wide background: Repertoires of TCR beta were obtained from T cells sorted as CD3+CD56+NKG2C+, CD3+CD56+NKG2C- and CD3+CD56-NKG2C+.

Germline CDR1 SGHDN, CDR2 FVKESK. The CDR3 has 12 amino acids. Study-level results: These clonotypes additionally ranked first within the CD3+CD56-NKG2C+ fraction of a few donors. Top CD8+ clonotypes included the dominant CD3+CD56+NKG2C+ clonotypes in six donors. HCMV specificity was not established for the expanded NKG2C+ T cell clones.

A word on this clonotype: Its antigen is unknown.

TCRdb reanalyzed the 5' RACE reads, giving one entry per CDR3 protein sequence and no DNA. The sample includes fewer than 400,000 distinct CDR3 sequences. The specimen sequenced was blood T cells: a sorted CD56 or NKG2C T cell subset, CD4+ or CD8+ T cells, or bulk PBMC T cells (not recorded which). V is TRBV14 and J is TRBJ1-4. The origin of this receptor is a woman aged 45-59 years in good health. The CDR3 sequence is CASSHTNEKLFF.